This TCR beta chain was documented in a study of cytomegalovirus exposure and HLA in healthy donors. PCR involved 60 Vbeta and 13 Jbeta primers. Assay: immunoSEQ multiplex PCR; the TCRdb copy retains only in-frame clones and omits some. This sample has 140,000 or so clones, with about a tenth found just once. The J segment lost 0 bases and the V segment lost 10 bases, leaving 2 bases of the junction unmatched. The CDR3 loop spans 12 amino acids. Germline CDR1 reads MDHEN; CDR2 reads SYDVKM. The study's findings and limits: The authors reported that TCR beta sequences could predict HLA-A and HLA-B alleles. These predictions were accurate for most subjects in the first cohort. In vitro confirmation showed a few CMV-associated chains to be CMV antigen specific. Later analysis identified a missense DCLRE1C variant that was linked to TCR beta V- and J-gene trimming.

This clone was observed a few times. Its antigen remains unknown. The source of this sequence is a male donor in good health and CMV-seronegative. Source material: PBMCs. The V gene is TRBV28, the J gene TRBJ1-1; 7 nucleotides match TRBD1. The CDR3 is CATQGMNTEAFF. The CDR3 DNA follows: TGTGCCACACAGGGGATGAACACTGAAGCTTTCTTT.